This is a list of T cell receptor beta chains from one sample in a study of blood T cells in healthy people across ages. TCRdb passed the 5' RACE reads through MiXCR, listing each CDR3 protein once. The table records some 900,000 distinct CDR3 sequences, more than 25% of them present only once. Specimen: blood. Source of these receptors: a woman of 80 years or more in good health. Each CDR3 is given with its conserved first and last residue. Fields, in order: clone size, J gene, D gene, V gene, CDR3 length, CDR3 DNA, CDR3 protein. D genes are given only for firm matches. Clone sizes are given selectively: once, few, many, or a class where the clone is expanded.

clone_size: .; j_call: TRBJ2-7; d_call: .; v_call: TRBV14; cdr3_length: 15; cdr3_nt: TGTGCCAGCAGCCCTGGTATCCGGGAAGCTGACGAGCAGTACTTC; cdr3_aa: CASSPGIREADEQYF
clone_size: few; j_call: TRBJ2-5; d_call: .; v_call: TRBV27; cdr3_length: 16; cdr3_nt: TGTGCCAGCAGTTTATCCTTTCTGTCAGAAGGGGTTGAGCAGTACTTC; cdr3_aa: CASSLSFLSEGVEQYF
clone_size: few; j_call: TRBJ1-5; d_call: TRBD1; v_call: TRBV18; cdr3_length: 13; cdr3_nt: TGTGCCAGCTCGAACAGGGGGCAACAGCCCCAGCATTTT; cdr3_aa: CASSNRGQQPQHF
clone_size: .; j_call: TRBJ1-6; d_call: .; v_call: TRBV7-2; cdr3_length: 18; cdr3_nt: TGTGCCAGCAGCTCCAGAAGGGAGGGGCAGTTAGCCCATTCACCCCTCCACTTT; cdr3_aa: CASSSRREGQLAHSPLHF
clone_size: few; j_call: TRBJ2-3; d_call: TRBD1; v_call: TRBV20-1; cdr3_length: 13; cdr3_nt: TGCAGTGCTAGGGGACAGGGCACAGATACGCAGTATTTT; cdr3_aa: CSARGQGTDTQYF
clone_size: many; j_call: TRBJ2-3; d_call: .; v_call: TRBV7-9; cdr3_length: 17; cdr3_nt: TGTGCCAGCAGCTCGCACGGGCGGGTTGCTAGCACAGATACGCAGTATTTT; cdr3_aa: CASSSHGRVASTDTQYF
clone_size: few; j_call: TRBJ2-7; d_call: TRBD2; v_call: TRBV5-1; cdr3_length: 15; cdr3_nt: TGCGCCAGCAGCCCCGGGACTAGCGGACGATACGAGCAGTACTTC; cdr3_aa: CASSPGTSGRYEQYF
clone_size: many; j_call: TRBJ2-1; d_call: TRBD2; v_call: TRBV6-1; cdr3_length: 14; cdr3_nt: TGTGCCAGCAGCCCTCGGGGGGCCTACAATGAGCAGTTCTTC; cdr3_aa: CASSPRGAYNEQFF
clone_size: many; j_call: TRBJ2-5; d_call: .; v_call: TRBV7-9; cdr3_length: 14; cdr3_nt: TGTGCCAGCAGCCTCCCCCCCGGATGGGAGACCCAGTACTTC; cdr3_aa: CASSLPPGWETQYF
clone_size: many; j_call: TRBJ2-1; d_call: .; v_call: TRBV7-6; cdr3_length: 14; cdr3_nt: TGTGCCAGCAGCCTAGCTTTCTCCTACAATGAGCAGTTCTTC; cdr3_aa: CASSLAFSYNEQFF
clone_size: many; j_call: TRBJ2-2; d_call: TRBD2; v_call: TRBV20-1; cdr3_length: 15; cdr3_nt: TGCAGTGCTAGAGTTGCGGGGGGTCCTAGGGGGGAGCTGTTTTTT; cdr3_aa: CSARVAGGPRGELFF
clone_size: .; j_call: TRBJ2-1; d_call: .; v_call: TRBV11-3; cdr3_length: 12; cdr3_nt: TGTGCCAGCAGCCGGACTGTCGATGAGCAGTTCTTC; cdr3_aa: CASSRTVDEQFF
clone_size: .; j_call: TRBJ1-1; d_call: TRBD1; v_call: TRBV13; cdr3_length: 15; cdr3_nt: TGTGCCAGCAGCTCGACAGGGGGCAGTTACACTGAAGCTTTCTTT; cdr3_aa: CASSSTGGSYTEAFF
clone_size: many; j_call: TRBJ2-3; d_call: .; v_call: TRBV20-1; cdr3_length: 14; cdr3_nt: TGCAGTGCTAGAAAATTTAGTGGCACAGATACGCAGTATTTT; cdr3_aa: CSARKFSGTDTQYF
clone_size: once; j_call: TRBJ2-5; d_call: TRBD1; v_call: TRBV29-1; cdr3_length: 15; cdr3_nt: TGCAGCGTTGGAGATTTAGGACAGGGTGGCGAGACCCAGTACTTC; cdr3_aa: CSVGDLGQGGETQYF
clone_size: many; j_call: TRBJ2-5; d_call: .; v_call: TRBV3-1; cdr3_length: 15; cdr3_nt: TGTGCCAGCAGCCCGTGGTCTGGCGGACAAGAGACCCAGTACTTC; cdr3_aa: CASSPWSGGQETQYF
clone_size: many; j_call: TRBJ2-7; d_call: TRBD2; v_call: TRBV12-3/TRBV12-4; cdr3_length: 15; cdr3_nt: TGTGCCAGCAGTTTCAGGAAGCGGGGCTCCTACGAGCAGTACTTC; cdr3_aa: CASSFRKRGSYEQYF
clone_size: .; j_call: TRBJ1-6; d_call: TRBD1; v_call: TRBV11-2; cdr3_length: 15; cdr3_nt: TGTGCCAGCAGCATCCGGGACAGGGGTAATTCACCCCTCCACTTT; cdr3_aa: CASSIRDRGNSPLHF
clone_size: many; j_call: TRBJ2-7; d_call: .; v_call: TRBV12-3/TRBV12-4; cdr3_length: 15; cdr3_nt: TGTGCCAGCAGTTTATCCCTAGGGTTGAAGGGCGAGCAGTACTTC; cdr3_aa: CASSLSLGLKGEQYF
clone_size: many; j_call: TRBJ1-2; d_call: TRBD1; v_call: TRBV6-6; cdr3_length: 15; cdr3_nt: TGTGCCAGCAGTGCCCCGGGACAGTCTTTCAATGGCTACACCTTC; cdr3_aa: CASSAPGQSFNGYTF
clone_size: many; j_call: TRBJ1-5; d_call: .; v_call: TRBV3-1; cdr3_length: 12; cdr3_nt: TGTGCCAGCAGCCAAGATAGGCAGCCCCAGCATTTT; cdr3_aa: CASSQDRQPQHF
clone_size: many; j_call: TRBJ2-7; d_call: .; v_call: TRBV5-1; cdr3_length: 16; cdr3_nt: TGCGCCAGCAGCCCCGATGTCATCCCCCTCTCCTACGAGCAGTACTTC; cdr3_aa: CASSPDVIPLSYEQYF
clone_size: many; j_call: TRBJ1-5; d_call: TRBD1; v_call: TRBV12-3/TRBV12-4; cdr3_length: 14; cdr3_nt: TGTGCCAGCAGTCCCGGGACAGTCAATCAGCCCCAGCATTTT; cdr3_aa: CASSPGTVNQPQHF
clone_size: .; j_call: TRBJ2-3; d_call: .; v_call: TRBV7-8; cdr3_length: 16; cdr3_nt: TGTGCCAGCAGCTCAAGCTCTCTCTCGACCACAGATACGCAGTATTTT; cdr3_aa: CASSSSSLSTTDTQYF
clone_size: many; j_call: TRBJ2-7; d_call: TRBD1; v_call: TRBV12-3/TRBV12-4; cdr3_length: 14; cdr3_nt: TGTGCCAGCAGTTTGGGGACAGGGGGCCACGAGCAGTACTTC; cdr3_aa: CASSLGTGGHEQYF
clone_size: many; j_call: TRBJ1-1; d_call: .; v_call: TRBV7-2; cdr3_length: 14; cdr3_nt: TGTGCCAGCAGCTTCGGCAGGGGAAACACTGAAGCTTTCTTT; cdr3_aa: CASSFGRGNTEAFF
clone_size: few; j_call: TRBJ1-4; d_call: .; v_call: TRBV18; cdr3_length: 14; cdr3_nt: TGTGCCAGCTCCCACACAGCAACTAATGAAAAACTGTTTTTT; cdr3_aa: CASSHTATNEKLFF
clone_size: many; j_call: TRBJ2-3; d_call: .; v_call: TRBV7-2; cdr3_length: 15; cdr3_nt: TGTGCCAGCAGGAAAGGGGGGCCGAGCACAGATACGCAGTATTTT; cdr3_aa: CASRKGGPSTDTQYF
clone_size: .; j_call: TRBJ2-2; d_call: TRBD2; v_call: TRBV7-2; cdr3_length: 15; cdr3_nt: TGTGCCAGCACTCCCGCCCCGGGGGGCACCGGGGAGCTGTTTTTT; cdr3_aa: CASTPAPGGTGELFF
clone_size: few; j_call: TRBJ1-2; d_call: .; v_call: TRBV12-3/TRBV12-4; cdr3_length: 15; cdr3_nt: TGTGCCAGCAGTCTACGAAGGACAGTCCACAATGGCTACACCTTC; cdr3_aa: CASSLRRTVHNGYTF
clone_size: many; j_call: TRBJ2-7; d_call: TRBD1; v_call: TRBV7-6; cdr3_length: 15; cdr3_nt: TGTGCCAGCAGCTCCCTACCGGGACAGGGGGGCGAGCAGTACTTC; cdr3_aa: CASSSLPGQGGEQYF
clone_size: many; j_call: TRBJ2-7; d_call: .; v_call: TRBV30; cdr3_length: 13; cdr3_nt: TGTGCCTGGAGTCCACCGTCCTCCTACGAGCAGTACTTC; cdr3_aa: CAWSPPSSYEQYF
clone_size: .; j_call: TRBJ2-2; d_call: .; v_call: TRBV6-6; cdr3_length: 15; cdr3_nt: TGTGCCAGCAGTTACTCGGAAAGGGCGAACGGGGAGCTGTTTTTT; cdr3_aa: CASSYSERANGELFF
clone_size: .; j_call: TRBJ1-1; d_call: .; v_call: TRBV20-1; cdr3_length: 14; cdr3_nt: TGCAGTGCTAGAGATCTGGCGGTGAACACTGAAGCTTTCTTT; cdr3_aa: CSARDLAVNTEAFF
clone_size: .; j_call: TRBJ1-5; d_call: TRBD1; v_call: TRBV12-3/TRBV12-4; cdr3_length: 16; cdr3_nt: TGTGCCAGCAGTTTAGCGGGGGACAGGGCGGATCAGCCCCAGCATTTT; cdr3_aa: CASSLAGDRADQPQHF
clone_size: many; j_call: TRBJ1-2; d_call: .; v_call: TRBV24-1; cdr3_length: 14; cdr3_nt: TGTGCCACCAGTGATTTTGAGACAGGATATGGCTACACCTTC; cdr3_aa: CATSDFETGYGYTF
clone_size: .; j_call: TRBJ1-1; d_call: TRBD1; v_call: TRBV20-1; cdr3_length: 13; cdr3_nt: TGCAGTGCTAGATACCCGGGACAGCCCGAAGCTTTCTTT; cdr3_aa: CSARYPGQPEAFF
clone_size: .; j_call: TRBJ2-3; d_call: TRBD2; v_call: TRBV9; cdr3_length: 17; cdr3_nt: TGTGCCAGCAGCAAAGTCTTAGCGGGGGGGCCCGGGGATACGCAGTATTTT; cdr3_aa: CASSKVLAGGPGDTQYF
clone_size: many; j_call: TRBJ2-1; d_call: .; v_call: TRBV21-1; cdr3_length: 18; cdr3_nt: TGTGCCAGCAGCAATCGGACTAGCGGGCCCAGCTCCTACAATGAGCAGTTCTTC; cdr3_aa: CASSNRTSGPSSYNEQFF
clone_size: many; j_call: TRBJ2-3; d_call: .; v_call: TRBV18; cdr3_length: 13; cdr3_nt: TGTGCCAGCTCACCGGGGACGATTAATACGCAGTATTTT; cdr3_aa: CASSPGTINTQYF
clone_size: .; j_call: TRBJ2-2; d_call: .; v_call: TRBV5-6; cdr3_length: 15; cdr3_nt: TGTGCCAGCAAACTCAGGGGGGCCGGCACCGGGGAGCTGTTTTTT; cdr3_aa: CASKLRGAGTGELFF
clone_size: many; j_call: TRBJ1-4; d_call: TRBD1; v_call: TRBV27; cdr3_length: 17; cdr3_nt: TGTGCCAGCAGTTTACGGACAGGGCCAATGAGTGGCGAAAAACTGTTTTTT; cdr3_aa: CASSLRTGPMSGEKLFF
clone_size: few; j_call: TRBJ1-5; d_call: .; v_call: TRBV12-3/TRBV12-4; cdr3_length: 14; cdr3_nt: TGTGCCAGCAGTTTTTGGGTAGGCAATCAGCCCCAGCATTTT; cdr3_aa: CASSFWVGNQPQHF
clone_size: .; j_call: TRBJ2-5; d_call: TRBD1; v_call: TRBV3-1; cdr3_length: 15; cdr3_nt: TGTGCCAGCAGTTTCGACAGGGGATTAGAGGAGACCCAGTACTTC; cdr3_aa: CASSFDRGLEETQYF
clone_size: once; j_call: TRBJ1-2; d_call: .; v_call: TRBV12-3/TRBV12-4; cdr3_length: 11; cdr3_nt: TGTGCCAGCACCGTAAATTCGGACTACACCTTC; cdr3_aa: CASTVNSDYTF
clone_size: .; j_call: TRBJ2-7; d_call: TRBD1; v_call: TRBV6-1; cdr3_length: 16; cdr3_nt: TGTGCCAGCAGTCCTAACCCGACAGGGATCCTTTACGAGCAGTACTTC; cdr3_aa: CASSPNPTGILYEQYF
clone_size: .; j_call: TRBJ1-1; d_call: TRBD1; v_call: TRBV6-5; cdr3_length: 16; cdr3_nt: TGTGCCAGCAGTTACGATAATCGACAGGGTCGGGCTGAAGCTTTCTTT; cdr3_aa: CASSYDNRQGRAEAFF
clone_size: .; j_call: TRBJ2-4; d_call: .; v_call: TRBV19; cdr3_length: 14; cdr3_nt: TGTGCCAGTAGGATAATCGGGCCGGAAAACATTCAGTACTTC; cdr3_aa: CASRIIGPENIQYF
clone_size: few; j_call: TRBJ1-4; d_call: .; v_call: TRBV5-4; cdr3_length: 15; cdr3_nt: TGTGCCAGCAGCTTACGGGCCTCGGGGAGTGAAAAACTGTTTTTT; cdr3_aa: CASSLRASGSEKLFF
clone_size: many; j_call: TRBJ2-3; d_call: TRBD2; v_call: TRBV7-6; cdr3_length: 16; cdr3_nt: TGTGCCAGCAGCGCCATTGGAGCGGGGGTAACAGATACGCAGTATTTT; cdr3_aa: CASSAIGAGVTDTQYF
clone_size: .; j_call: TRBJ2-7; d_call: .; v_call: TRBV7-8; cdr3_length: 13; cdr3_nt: TGTGCCAGCAGCTTAGCGGTGGCGAGCGAGCCGTACTTC; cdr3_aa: CASSLAVASEPYF
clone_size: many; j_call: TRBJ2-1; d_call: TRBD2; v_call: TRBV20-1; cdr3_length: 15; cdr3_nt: TGCAGTGCTAGAGTACTAGCGGGGGGCCCCAATGAGCAGTTCTTC; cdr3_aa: CSARVLAGGPNEQFF
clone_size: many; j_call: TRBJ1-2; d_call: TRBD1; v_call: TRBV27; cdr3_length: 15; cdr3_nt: TGTGCCAGCAGTTCACAGGGGCGCGTTAACTATGGCTACACCTTC; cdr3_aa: CASSSQGRVNYGYTF